The subject of this entry is one T cell receptor beta chain. Treatment here: oral pan-JAK inhibitor, 5-10 mg twice daily. Lesional scalp punch biopsies and peripheral blood came from alopecia areata patients. Investigators sorted PBMCs to obtain both CD4+ and CD8+ T cells. The data were taken from a study of CD8+ T cells in alopecia areata. Looking at the study overall: For the treated group, dosing was oral tofacitinib at 5 to 10 mg twice daily. Tofacitinib therapy took 6 to 18 months; 6 months off drug came after.

Once RNA had been extracted, it was reverse transcribed into cDNA to act as the sequencing template. The assay was immunoSEQ multiplex PCR, and TCRdb's table has in-frame clones only and misses some. The table shows roughly 220,000 clones, with more than 55% occurring only once. The CDR3 contains 12 residues. The V end lost 4 bases, the J end lost 5 bases, and 8 bases lay between the germline ends. Germline CDR1 and CDR2: SNHLY and FYNNEI. The receptor's source is a human donor with alopecia areata. V gene TRBV2 combines with J gene TRBJ2-5; a possible D gene is TRBD1 (5 bases). This sample comprised CD4+ T cells sorted from blood, obtained at week 44, from a patient treated with tofacitinib. Here the CDR3 reads CASSGGSETQYF. The CDR3 DNA sequence: TGTGCCAGCAGTGGGGGCTCTGAGACCCAGTACTTC.